The rows below give T cell receptor beta chains drawn from one sample of a study of blood T cell repertoires in COVID-19. This table comes from immunoSEQ multiplex PCR, and its TCRdb copy is limited to in-frame clones, with some not included. The sample lists around 190,000 clones; roughly 77% were seen once. Sequencing was performed on PBMCs or T cells enriched from blood (not recorded which). The source of these receptors is a woman aged 45-60 years with acute COVID-19. Both conserved end residues are part of each CDR3.

CDR3aa,v_gene,j_gene
CASSLEGAGGAETQYF,TRBV7-8,TRBJ2-5
CASSEAYGTAFNEKLFF,TRBV2,TRBJ1-4
CASSLDPTAGGELFF,TRBV11-2,TRBJ2-2
CSASKQNSNEQFF,TRBV20-1,TRBJ2-1
CASSPSKLADSYNEQFF,TRBV7-9,TRBJ2-1
CSVEGNTEAFF,TRBV29-1,TRBJ1-1
CASSYRTGAGELFF,TRBV6-2/TRBV6-3,TRBJ2-2
CASSEGTAYNEQFF,TRBV5-1,TRBJ2-1
CASSRDSIEPLHF,TRBV18,TRBJ1-6
CAWNDDSLYGYTF,TRBV30,TRBJ1-2